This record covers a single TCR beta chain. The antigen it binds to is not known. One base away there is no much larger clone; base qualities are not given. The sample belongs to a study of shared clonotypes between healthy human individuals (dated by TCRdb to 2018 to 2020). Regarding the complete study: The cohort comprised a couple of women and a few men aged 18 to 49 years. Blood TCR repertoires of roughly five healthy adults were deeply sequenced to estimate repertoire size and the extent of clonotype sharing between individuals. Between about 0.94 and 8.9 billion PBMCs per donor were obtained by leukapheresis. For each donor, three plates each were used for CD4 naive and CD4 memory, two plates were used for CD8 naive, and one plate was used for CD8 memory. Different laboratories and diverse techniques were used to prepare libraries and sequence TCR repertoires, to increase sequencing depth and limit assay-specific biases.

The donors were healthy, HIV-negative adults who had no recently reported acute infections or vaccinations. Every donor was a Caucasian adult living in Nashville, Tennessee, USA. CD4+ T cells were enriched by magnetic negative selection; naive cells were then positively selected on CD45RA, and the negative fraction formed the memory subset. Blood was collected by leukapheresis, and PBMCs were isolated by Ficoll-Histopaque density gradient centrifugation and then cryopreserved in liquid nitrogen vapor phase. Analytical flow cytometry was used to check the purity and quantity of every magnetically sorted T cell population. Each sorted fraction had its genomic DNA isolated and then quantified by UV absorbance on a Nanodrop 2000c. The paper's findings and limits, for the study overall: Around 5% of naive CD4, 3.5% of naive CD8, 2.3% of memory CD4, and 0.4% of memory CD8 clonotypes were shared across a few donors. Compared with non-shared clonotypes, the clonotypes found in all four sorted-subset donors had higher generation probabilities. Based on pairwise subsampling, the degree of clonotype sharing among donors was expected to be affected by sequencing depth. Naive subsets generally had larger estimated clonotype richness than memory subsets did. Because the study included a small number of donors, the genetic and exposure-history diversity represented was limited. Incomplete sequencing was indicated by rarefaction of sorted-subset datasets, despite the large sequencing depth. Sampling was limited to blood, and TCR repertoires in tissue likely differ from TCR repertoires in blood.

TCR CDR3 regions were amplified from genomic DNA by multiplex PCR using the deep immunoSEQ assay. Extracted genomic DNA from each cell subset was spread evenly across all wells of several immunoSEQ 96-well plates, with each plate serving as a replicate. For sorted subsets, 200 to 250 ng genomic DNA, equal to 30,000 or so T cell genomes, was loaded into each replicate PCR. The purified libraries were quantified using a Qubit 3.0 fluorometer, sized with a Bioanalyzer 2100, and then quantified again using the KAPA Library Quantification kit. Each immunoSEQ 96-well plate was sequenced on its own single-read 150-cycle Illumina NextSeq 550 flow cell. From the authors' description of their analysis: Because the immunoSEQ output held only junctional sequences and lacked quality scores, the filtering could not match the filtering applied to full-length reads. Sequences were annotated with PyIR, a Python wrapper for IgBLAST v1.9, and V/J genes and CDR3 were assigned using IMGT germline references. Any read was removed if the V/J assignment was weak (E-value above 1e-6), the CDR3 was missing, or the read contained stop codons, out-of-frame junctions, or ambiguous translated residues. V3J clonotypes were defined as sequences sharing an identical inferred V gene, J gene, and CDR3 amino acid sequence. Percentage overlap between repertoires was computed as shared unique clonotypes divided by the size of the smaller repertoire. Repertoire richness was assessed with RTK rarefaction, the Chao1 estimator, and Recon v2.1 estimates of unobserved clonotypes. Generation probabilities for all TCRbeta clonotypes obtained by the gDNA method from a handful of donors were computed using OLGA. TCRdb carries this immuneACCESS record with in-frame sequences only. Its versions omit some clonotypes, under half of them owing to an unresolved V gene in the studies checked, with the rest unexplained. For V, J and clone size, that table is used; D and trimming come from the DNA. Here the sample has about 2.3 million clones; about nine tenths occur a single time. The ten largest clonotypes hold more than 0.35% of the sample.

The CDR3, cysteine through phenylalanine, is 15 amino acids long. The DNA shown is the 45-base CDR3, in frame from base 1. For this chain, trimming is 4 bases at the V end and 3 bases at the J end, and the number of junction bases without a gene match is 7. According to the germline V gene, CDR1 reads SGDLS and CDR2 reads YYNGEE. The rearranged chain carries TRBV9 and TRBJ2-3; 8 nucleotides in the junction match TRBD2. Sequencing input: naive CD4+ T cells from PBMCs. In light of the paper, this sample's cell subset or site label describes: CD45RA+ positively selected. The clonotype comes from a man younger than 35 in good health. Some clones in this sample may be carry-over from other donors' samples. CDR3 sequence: CASSIREGSTDTQYF. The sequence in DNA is TGTGCCAGCAGCATACGGGAGGGCTCGACAGATACGCAGTATTTT.